A single sample gave rise to the 25 T cell receptor beta chains below, sequenced in a study of cytomegalovirus exposure and HLA in healthy donors. In the PCR, 60 Vbeta and 13 Jbeta primers were used. The repertoire was sequenced with immunoSEQ multiplex PCR; TCRdb's copy has only in-frame clones and lacks some. Here the sample spans 210,000 or so clones, 70% to 90% being singletons. Material: PBMCs. The receptors originated from a human donor in good health.

The gene calls are TRBV7-2 and TRBJ1-2; D might be TRBD1 (6 bases). Trimming removed 2 bases at V and 4 bases at J, with 20 bases between. The germline gives CDR1 SGHTA, CDR2 FQGNSA. The CDR3 totals 17 residues. CDR3 protein: CASSLITGGAGFYGYTF. The CDR3 coding sequence is TGTGCCAGCAGCTTAATCACGGGGGGCGCAGGGTTCTATGGCTACACCTTC.

The gene calls are TRBV9 and TRBJ1-4, with D uncertain. This CDR3 region has 15 residues. V was shortened by 4 bases and J by 7 bases, with 17 bases between the two germline ends. Germline assignment: CDR1 SGDLS and CDR2 YYNGEE. In DNA form, the CDR3 reads TGTGCCAGCAGCCTCGGATGGAAACTAGGTGAAAAACTGTTTTTT. Translated: CASSLGWKLGEKLFF.

To note about this clone: At one boundary the junction diverges from the germline segment, which might be a read error. The J gene is TRBJ2-7, the V gene TRBV7-9; D uncertain. Germline CDR1 reads SEHNR; CDR2 reads FQNEAQ (reference sequence). The length of the CDR3 is 15 residues. CDR3 region: CSSSTAGSPVYEQYF. CDR3 DNA: TGTTCCAGCAGTACCGCCGGGTCTCCCGTCTACGAGCAGTACTTC.

The chain couples TRBV19 to TRBJ1-1; 8 nucleotides match TRBD1. This CDR3 comprises 15 residues. After removal of 5 bases from V and 1 base from J, the junction contained 6 bases not matched to a gene. In germline, CDR1 is LNHDA, CDR2 SQIVND (reference sequence). The CDR3 is CASSQWDRWNTEAFF. DNA of the CDR3: TGTGCCAGTAGTCAATGGGACAGGTGGAACACTGAAGCTTTCTTT.

This chain uses TRBV15 with TRBJ1-2, with TRBD1 as a possible D gene (6 bases). Germline values: CDR1 LNHNV, CDR2 YYDKDF (reference sequence). This CDR3 has 15 residues. V was clipped by 4 bases and J by 2 bases, with 14 bases between them. The CDR3 region has the DNA TGTGCCACCAGCACCACCCCGGACAGAAACTATGGCTACACCTTC. As protein: CATSTTPDRNYGYTF.

This chain joins TRBV4-1 and TRBJ2-7; TRBD2 aligns across 10 bases. This CDR3 has 16 residues. With 0 bases clipped from V and 5 bases from J, the junction kept 7 bases outside the gene matches. CDR1 and CDR2 (germline): MGHRA, YSYEKL. CDR3 protein: CASSQDRSSGRNEQYF. CDR3 nucleotide sequence: TGCGCCAGCAGCCAAGACAGGTCTAGCGGGAGAAACGAGCAGTACTTC.

V gene TRBV28 combines with J gene TRBJ1-2; D remains unclear. Germline V gene data show CDR1 as MDHEN and CDR2 as SYDVKM. The CDR3 is 15 amino acids. V was shortened by 5 bases and J by 4 bases, with 17 bases between the two germline ends. DNA of the CDR3: TGTGCCAGCAGTAAGAACCAGGTTGGTGCCTATGGCTACACCTTC. Amino acids: CASSKNQVGAYGYTF.

The rearrangement links TRBV13 to TRBJ2-3; D may be TRBD2 (6 bases). This CDR3 spans 17 amino acids. CDR1 is PRHDT and CDR2 is FYEKMQ in the germline V gene (reference sequence). The ends were cut back, 3 bases at V and 2 bases at J, with 18 bases in the middle. CDR3 residues: CASSFPEGSGATDTQYF. The CDR3 bases are TGTGCCAGCAGCTTCCCCGAGGGTAGCGGAGCCACAGATACGCAGTATTTT.

The chain uses TRBV5-4 and TRBJ2-7, with D possibly TRBD2 on 6 matching bases. Trimming left V 6 bases short and J 6 bases short, with 19 bases between. Germline V gene sequence: CDR1 SGHNT, CDR2 YYREEE (reference sequence). The CDR3 length is 14 residues. CDR3 bases: TGTGCCAGCAAAATGGGGCAAACCGGGGGCGAGCAGTACTTC. The encoded protein is CASKMGQTGGEQYF.

The chain couples TRBV6-6 to TRBJ2-7; TRBD1 aligns across 7 bases. The CDR3 contains 14 residues. V gave up 5 bases and J gave up 1 base; unmatched junction bases: 5. CDR1 is MNHNY, CDR2 SVGAGI, per germline (reference sequence). Written as DNA, the CDR3 is TGTGCCAGCAGTACCTTGACAGGGTCCTACGAGCAGTACTTC. Translating it yields CASSTLTGSYEQYF.

This chain connects TRBV9 to TRBJ2-2; 7 bases are a match to TRBD2. The CDR3 is 15 residues long. Germline values: CDR1 SGDLS, CDR2 YYNGEE. V gave up 0 bases and J gave up 6 bases; unmatched junction bases: 5. CDR3 nucleotide sequence: TGTGCCAGCAGCGTAGCGACTAGCTGGCCCGGGGAGCTGTTTTTT. Translating it yields CASSVATSWPGELFF.

CDR3 amino acids: CASSLRLAGLTDTQYF. In nucleotides, the CDR3 is TGTGCCAGTAGTCTTAGACTAGCGGGCCTCACAGATACGCAGTATTTT. The chain employs TRBV19 and TRBJ2-3; 10 bases map to TRBD2. The V gene end was trimmed by 5 bases and the J gene end by 2 bases; junction bases not matched to a gene: 7. The CDR3 length is 16 residues. Germline CDR1 and CDR2: LNHDA and SQIVND (reference sequence).

V usage is TRBV28 and J usage is TRBJ2-7; 8 nucleotides align to TRBD1. The germline V gene has CDR1 MDHEN and CDR2 SYDVKM. After removal of 2 bases from V and 2 bases from J, the junction contained 2 bases not matched to a gene. The CDR3 length is 14 residues. CDR3 DNA: TGTGCCAGCAGTTTAGGGACAGGAGCCTACGAGCAGTACTTC. It encodes CASSLGTGAYEQYF.

The chain recombines TRBV5-5 with TRBJ2-7; D possibly corresponds to TRBD2 (6 bases). The CDR3 runs 15 residues. Trimming left V 4 bases short and J 2 bases short, with 16 bases between. From germline, CDR1 is SGHKS and CDR2 YYEKEE (reference sequence). The CDR3 protein is CASSHSGGDPYEQYF. The CDR3 region has the DNA TGTGCCAGCAGCCATAGCGGAGGCGATCCCTACGAGCAGTACTTC.

CDR3 amino acids: CASSQKLTGGQGAGGYTF. CDR3 DNA sequence: TGCGCCAGCAGCCAAAAACTCACCGGGGGACAGGGGGCGGGTGGCTACACCTTC. The chain employs TRBV4-3 and TRBJ1-2; 12 positions match TRBD1. This CDR3 comprises 18 residues. CDR1 and CDR2 from the germline V gene are LGHNA and YSLEER. V was pared by 2 bases and J by 7 bases, with 14 bases of the junction left unmatched.

A word on this clone: Other DNA sequences in the same sample also yield this CDR3. This chain links TRBV4-1 with TRBJ1-5; 9 bases map to TRBD1. The CDR3 has 15 residues. The germline gives CDR1 MGHRA, CDR2 YSYEKL. Germline trimming cut 4 bases from V and 7 bases from J; bases unmatched to any gene: 8. The DNA for the CDR3 is TGCGCCAGCAGCCGGGACAGGGAGGGGAACCAGCCCCAGCATTTT. Amino acids: CASSRDREGNQPQHF.

The chain carries TRBV5-1 and TRBJ2-1; weak D call: TRBD2 (7 bases). The ends were cut back, 4 bases at V and 1 base at J, with 15 bases in the middle. Germline assignment: CDR1 SGHRS and CDR2 YFSETQ. The CDR3 is made up of 16 amino acids. The CDR3 bases are TGCGCCAGCAGCCCCTTAGGGGGGGAGTCCTACAATGAGCAGTTCTTC. It yields the protein CASSPLGGESYNEQFF.

DNA for the CDR3: TGTGCCAGCAGCGAACGGGACAGACACCAAGAGACCCAGTACTTC. It translates to CASSERDRHQETQYF. This rearrangement joins TRBV9 to TRBJ2-5; 7 nucleotides agree with TRBD1. V trimming: 3 bases; J trimming: 0 bases; junction bases outside the gene matches: 5. The CDR3 spans 15 residues. Germline CDR1 reads SGDLS; CDR2 reads YYNGEE.

The chain links TRBV2 to TRBJ2-7, with 11 bases fitting TRBD2. The CDR3 length is 15 residues. With V trimmed by 1 base and J by 1 base, 0 bases remained unmatched. Germline V lookup: CDR1 SNHLY, CDR2 FYNNEI. This CDR3 is CASSEGTSGSYEQYF. CDR3 nucleotides: TGTGCCAGCAGTGAAGGGACTAGCGGGTCCTACGAGCAGTACTTC.

A note on this clone: The junction departs from germline at one end; a sequencing error may be responsible. The chain carries TRBV7-7 and TRBJ2-1; TRBD2 is a possible D gene (5 bases). This CDR3 contains 15 residues. The germline gives CDR1 SSHAT, CDR2 FNYEAQ (reference sequence). The chain's CDR3 is CASSLGGNHRNEQFF. The CDR3 nucleotides are TGTGCTAGCAGCTTAGGAGGTAATCATAGGAATGAGCAGTTCTTC.

The V call is TRBV20-1, the J call TRBJ2-1; D call uncertain. V shed 5 bases and J shed 8 bases, with 10 bases lying between them. Looked up from germline, CDR1 is DFQATT and CDR2 is SNEGSKA (reference sequence). The CDR3 is 11 amino acids. The CDR3 loop is CSARSFHEQFF. In DNA, the CDR3 is TGCAGTGCTCGGAGTTTCCATGAGCAGTTCTTC.

The V and J genes are TRBV28 and TRBJ1-2; D remains ambiguous. The V and J ends lost 11 bases and 0 bases respectively, with 13 bases between them. Germline values: CDR1 MDHEN, CDR2 SYDVKM. CDR3 length: 13 residues. In nucleotides, the CDR3 is TGTGCCCACGAGGGAGCCCCTAACTATGGCTACACCTTC. This codes for CAHEGAPNYGYTF.

This chain links TRBV6-6 with TRBJ1-4, with D uncertain. The CDR3 runs 13 residues. V lost 4 bases and J 8 bases, leaving 11 bases between the germline ends. Germline CDR1 and CDR2: MNHNY and SVGAGI (reference sequence). CDR3 loop: CASSLTGSEKLFF. In DNA form, the CDR3 reads TGTGCCAGCAGTTTGACTGGATCGGAAAAACTGTTTTTT.

This chain uses TRBV7-9 with TRBJ2-7, with D tentatively TRBD2 (5 bases). The V end lost 5 bases, the J end lost 0 bases, and 14 bases lay between the germline ends. Germline V lookup: CDR1 SEHNR, CDR2 FQNEAQ (reference sequence). The CDR3 has 15 residues. CDR3 loop: CASSALAGVSYEQYF. The DNA of the CDR3 is TGTGCCAGCAGCGCCCTAGCCGGTGTCTCCTACGAGCAGTACTTC.

The chain has TRBV7-3 and TRBJ2-3, with D tentatively TRBD1 (5 bases). CDR1 and CDR2 from the germline V gene are SGHTA and FQGTGA. The CDR3 length is 14 residues. V was pared by 2 bases and J by 0 bases, with 6 bases between. This chain's CDR3 is CASSLGASTDTQYF. CDR3 DNA: TGTGCCAGCAGCTTAGGGGCGAGCACAGATACGCAGTATTTT. The whole variable domain, remainder taken from reference TRBV7-3 and TRBJ2-3, is GAGVSQTPSNKVTEKGKYVELRCDPISGHTALYWYRQSLGQGPEFLIYFQGTGAADDSGLPNDRFFAVRPEGSVSTLKIQRTERGDSAVYLCASSLGASTDTQYFGPGTRLTVL.